The present TCR beta chain was sequenced within a study of T cell changes during pregnancy in multiple sclerosis. Data came from immunoSEQ multiplex PCR; TCRdb stores just in-frame clones and leaves some out. The sample carries just over 55,000 clones, less than 95% recorded once. J was trimmed by 5 bases and V by 3 bases; bases with no gene match: 5. This CDR3 comprises 14 residues. CDR1 MNHEY and CDR2 SMNVEV come from the germline V gene (reference sequence). V and J are TRBV27 and TRBJ2-5, with TRBD2 matching over 8 bases. The material sequenced was peripheral blood, taken after pregnancy. This TCR was recovered from a female donor in good health, enrolled as a control in a pregnancy study. CDR3 in amino acids: CASSLDGRAETQYF. The CDR3 bases are TGTGCCAGCAGTTTGGACGGGAGGGCGGAGACCCAGTACTTC.